This TCR beta chain was recovered during a study of T cell changes during pregnancy in multiple sclerosis. Some clones are missing from TCRdb's copy, which holds only in-frame ones; the method was immunoSEQ multiplex PCR. This sample has some 100,000 clones; around 93% occur once, and the top ten carry approximately 0.97%. The CDR3 has 12 residues. Germline CDR1 and CDR2: LNHDA and SQIVND (reference sequence). V lost 3 bases and J 11 bases, leaving 13 bases between the germline ends. This clone was detected a few times. The J gene is TRBJ1-1, the V gene TRBV19; perhaps TRBD1 as D (5 bases). The TCR comes from a female donor with multiple sclerosis, enrolled in a pregnancy study. This specimen consisted of peripheral blood, obtained before pregnancy. The CDR3 sequence: CASSMQGIRAFF. In DNA form, the CDR3 reads TGTGCCAGTAGTATGCAGGGAATTCGGGCTTTCTTT.